The 26 T cell receptor beta chains reported below all come from one sample, sequenced in a study of identical twins. TCRdb recomputed calls from the 5' RACE reads with MiXCR, one row per CDR3 protein. The sample holds about 480,000 distinct CDR3 sequences, 14% seen once. The same specimen was also included in a second study, on yellow fever vaccine responses in identical twins.

Material: CD4+ T cells sorted from blood. Source of these receptors: a woman between 18 and 30 years old in good health.

The rearrangement uses TRBV5-5 and TRBJ2-4; D is unresolved. CDR3 length equals 17 residues. The germline V gene encodes CDR1 SGHKS and CDR2 YYEKEE (reference sequence). Trimming took 2 bases from V and 0 from J, leaving 15 bases between them. The CDR3 sequence: CASSFREESLAKNIQYF. DNA for the CDR3: TGTGCCAGCAGCTTCCGTGAGGAGTCCTTAGCCAAAAACATTCAGTACTTC.

The sample holds many counts of this clonotype. The chain recombines TRBV4-3 with TRBJ2-1, with D possibly matching TRBD2 (7 bases). CDR3 length: 15 amino acids. Trimming stripped 1 base from V and 2 bases from J, with 9 bases between. CDR1 is LGHNA and CDR2 is YSLEER in the germline V gene. The CDR3 bases are TGCGCCAGCAGCCAAGCGGGGGGCCCCTACAATGAGCAGTTCTTC. This translates into CASSQAGGPYNEQFF.

A word on this clonotype: This is likely a read error, given that the CDR3 carries no conserved phenylalanine or tryptophan at its end. The chain employs TRBV12-3 or TRBV12-4 and TRBJ2-7; 7 bases are a match to TRBD1. This CDR3 region has 14 residues. The CDR3 loop reads CATSLGVTGHEQYS. The CDR3 DNA sequence: TGTGCCACCAGTTTAGGCGTGACAGGGCACGAGCAGTACTCC.

The V gene is TRBV25-1, the J gene TRBJ2-3, with 11 bases that match TRBD2. The CDR3 loop spans 15 amino acids. Germline V gene data show CDR1 as MGHDK and CDR2 as SYGVNS. Trimming cost V 10 bases and J 7 bases; bases outside gene matches: 13. The CDR3 DNA sequence: TGTGCCATCCCGCCCACTAGCGGGAGTAGACATACGCAGTATTTT. Residues: CAIPPTSGSRHTQYF.

In its sample, this clonotype was seen a few times. The V and J genes are TRBV2 and TRBJ2-1, with D possibly TRBD2 on 6 matching bases. The CDR3 loop spans 14 amino acids. The germline V gene has CDR1 SNHLY and CDR2 FYNNEI. Trimming cost V 3 bases and J 6 bases, with 12 bases left between them. As DNA, the CDR3 is TGTGCCAGCAGTGATAGCGGCAGCCGCAATGAGCAGTTCTTC. Protein sequence: CASSDSGSRNEQFF.

The chain is built from TRBV7-9 and TRBJ2-7, with TRBD1 matching 9 bases. The germline V gene encodes CDR1 SEHNR and CDR2 FQNEAQ (reference sequence). The junction had 10 bases not matched to a gene; V was cut back by 6 bases and J by 7 bases. CDR3 length: 14 residues. CDR3 bases: TGTGCCAGCAGTCGGGGGGACAGGGACTTGGAGCAGTACTTC. Translating gives CASSRGDRDLEQYF. The full variable domain, completed using reference TRBV7-9 and TRBJ2-7, is DTGVSQNPRHKITKRGQNVTFRCDPISEHNRLYWYRQTLGQGPEFLTYFQNEAQLEKSRLLSDRFSAERPKGSFSTLEIQRTEQGDSAMYLCASSRGDRDLEQYFGPGTRLTVT.

The gene calls are TRBV6-5 and TRBJ1-1; D may be TRBD1 (5 bases). V shed 4 bases and J shed 1 base, with 10 bases lying between them. The CDR3 length is 14 residues. Germline CDR1 MNHEY, CDR2 SVGAGI. The CDR3 here is CASSSRGWNTEAFF. The CDR3 coding sequence is TGTGCCAGCAGTTCTCGGGGGTGGAACACTGAAGCTTTCTTT.

This clonotype was detected a few times. The V call is TRBV11-2, the J call TRBJ2-2; D not resolved. V was clipped by 8 bases and J by 0 bases, with 22 bases between them. Germline loops: CDR1 SGHAT, CDR2 FQNNGV. This CDR3 has 18 residues. CDR3 sequence reads: CASSSRWGNRPNTGELFF. DNA for the CDR3: TGTGCCAGCTCCTCCCGGTGGGGAAATCGCCCGAACACCGGGGAGCTGTTTTTT. The whole variable domain, filled in from reference TRBV11-2 and TRBJ2-2, reads EAGVAQSPRYKIIEKRQSVAFWCNPISGHATLYWYQQILGQGPKLLIQFQNNGVVDDSQLPKDRFSAERLKGVDSTLKIQPAKLEDSAVYLCASSSRWGNRPNTGELFFGEGSRLTVL.

The rearrangement uses TRBV12-3 or TRBV12-4 and TRBJ2-2; D tentatively reads TRBD1 or TRBD2 (5 bases each). V shed 6 bases and J shed 8 bases, with 22 bases lying between them. The CDR3 contains 16 residues. CDR3 loop: CASRTIGFGGSGELFF. The CDR3 DNA reads as TGTGCCAGCAGGACGATTGGCTTTGGGGGTTCTGGGGAGCTGTTTTTT.

The rearrangement uses TRBV27 and TRBJ1-6, with D hard to call. The CDR3 is 15 residues long. Germline V gives CDR1 MNHEY, CDR2 SMNVEV (reference sequence). Trimming pared 7 bases from V and 1 base from J, leaving 11 bases between. This CDR3 is CASKGSRSYNSPLHF. The DNA for the CDR3 is TGTGCCAGCAAAGGCTCTAGGTCCTATAATTCACCCCTCCACTTT.

There are a few counts of this clonotype. The rearrangement joins TRBV24-1 to TRBJ2-2; 8 nucleotides align to TRBD2. The germline gives CDR1 KGHDR, CDR2 SFDVKD. J was trimmed by 6 bases and V by 7 bases; bases with no gene match: 12. The CDR3 is 16 residues long. CDR3 loop: CATSIAGRVGSGELFF. The CDR3 coding sequence is TGTGCCACCAGCATAGCGGGAAGGGTCGGATCCGGGGAGCTGTTTTTT.

This chain links TRBV10-3 with TRBJ2-6, with D possibly TRBD2 on 5 matching bases. The germline V and J ends were trimmed by 4 bases and 1 base, with 8 bases remaining between them. This CDR3 region has 15 residues. The germline V gene encodes CDR1 ENHRY and CDR2 SYGVKD. The chain's CDR3 is CAISARGSGANVLTF. As DNA, the CDR3 is TGTGCCATCAGTGCTCGCGGGTCTGGGGCCAACGTCCTGACTTTC.

V is TRBV29-1 and J is TRBJ2-5; the D is unclear. Germline V gives CDR1 SQVTM, CDR2 ANQGSEA. The CDR3 runs 13 residues. Trimming stripped 2 bases from V and 5 bases from J, with 12 bases between. CDR3 in amino acids: CSVEFAKKETQYF. CDR3 bases: TGCAGCGTTGAATTCGCCAAGAAGGAGACCCAGTACTTC.

V usage is TRBV7-2 and J usage is TRBJ1-1; no firm D call. This CDR3 region has 14 residues. Trimming took off 3 bases at V and 5 bases at J, with 13 bases between the two ends. In germline, CDR1 is SGHTA, CDR2 FQGNSA. The CDR3 sequence is CASSFILQTTEAFF. The CDR3 bases are TGTGCCAGCAGCTTTATTTTACAAACGACTGAAGCTTTCTTT.

The rearrangement uses TRBV9 and TRBJ2-3; D remains unclear. This CDR3 has 14 residues. CDR1 is SGDLS and CDR2 is YYNGEE in the germline V gene. V dropped 0 bases and J dropped 7 bases, with 12 bases sitting between them. The CDR3, as DNA: TGTGCCAGCAGCGTAGCCCCTGACGGGCATACGCAGTATTTT. This translates into CASSVAPDGHTQYF.

This clonotype has only a few counts. This chain uses TRBV6-1 with TRBJ1-1; no reliable D call. The CDR3 has 14 residues. From germline, CDR1 is MNHNS and CDR2 SASEGT. The ends were cut back, 6 bases at V and 6 bases at J, with 17 bases in the middle. The CDR3 coding sequence is TGTGCCAGCAGCCCTTCCTATAAAGACGCTGAAGCTTTCTTT. As protein: CASSPSYKDAEAFF.

The V call is TRBV25-1, the J call TRBJ2-1, with 7 bases matching TRBD2. V lost 2 bases to trimming and J lost 5 bases; unmatched junction nucleotides: 12. Germline V CDR1 and CDR2: MGHDK, SYGVNS. This CDR3 is built from 17 residues. CDR3 protein: CASSEHVGLAAHNEQFF. The CDR3 coding sequence is TGTGCCAGCAGTGAACACGTGGGGCTAGCGGCACACAATGAGCAGTTCTTC.

The sample holds many counts of this clonotype. The chain combines TRBV12-3 or TRBV12-4 with TRBJ2-5; 7 bases match TRBD2. The CDR3 extends over 12 amino acids. Trimming at V came to 3 bases and at J to 10 bases, leaving 5 bases not matched to a gene. The CDR3: CASSLSGTVQYF. The CDR3 DNA sequence: TGTGCCAGCAGTTTGAGCGGGACTGTCCAGTACTTC.

On this clonotype: The junction departs from germline at one end; a sequencing error may be responsible. This chain links TRBV29-1 with TRBJ2-5; D is possibly TRBD1 (6 bases). CDR3 length: 8 amino acids. Germline CDR1 SQVTM, CDR2 ANQGSEA. The DNA of the CDR3 is TGCAGCGTTGATAGGGGGAACTTC. Amino acid sequence: CSVDRGNF.

This clonotype was seen a single time. This may stem from a read error, because a much larger clone lies one nucleotide away. The chain employs TRBV4-1 and TRBJ2-1, with 7 positions matching TRBD2. Germline-derived CDR1 and CDR2 are MGHRA and YSYEKL. CDR3 length: 15 residues. Germline trimming cut 1 base from V and 6 bases from J; bases unmatched to any gene: 6. The CDR3 DNA follows: TGCGCCAGCAGCCAAGGACTAGCCGACTGCAATGAGCAGTTCTTC. This sequence encodes CASSQGLADCNEQFF.

The chain employs TRBV20-1 and TRBJ2-3; D unresolved. The CDR3 consists of 15 residues. CDR1 and CDR2 (germline): DFQATT, SNEGSKA (reference sequence). V was pared by 2 bases and J by 5 bases, with 17 bases between. CDR3 sequence: CSARSPAELRDTQYF. DNA of the CDR3: TGCAGTGCTAGAAGCCCCGCAGAACTGAGAGATACGCAGTATTTT.

This clonotype occurred a few times. This chain connects TRBV11-2 to TRBJ2-3; 9 nucleotides match TRBD2. From germline, CDR1 is SGHAT and CDR2 FQNNGV. The CDR3 sequence is 16 residues long. V shed 4 bases, J shed 4 bases, and the junction held 9 bases outside the gene matches. CDR3 sequence (DNA): TGTGCCAGCAGCTACGCCGCGGGGGGGCGTTCAGATACGCAGTATTTT. It specifies CASSYAAGGRSDTQYF. Based on the CDR3 plus reference TRBV11-2 and TRBJ2-3, the full variable domain is EAGVAQSPRYKIIEKRQSVAFWCNPISGHATLYWYQQILGQGPKLLIQFQNNGVVDDSQLPKDRFSAERLKGVDSTLKIQPAKLEDSAVYLCASSYAAGGRSDTQYFGPGTRLTVL.

The chain recombines TRBV7-2 with TRBJ2-7; D gene ambiguous. V was clipped by 1 base and J by 6 bases, with 10 bases between them. Germline lookup yields CDR1 SGHTA and CDR2 FQGNSA. This CDR3 has 13 residues. CDR3 sequence (DNA): TGTGCCAGCAGCTTAGTAGCATCCAGCGAGCAGTACTTC. The encoded protein is CASSLVASSEQYF.

This clonotype has a handful of counts. J is TRBJ2-7 and V is TRBV7-2; TRBD1 aligns across 7 bases. With 5 bases clipped from V and 2 bases from J, the junction kept 15 bases outside the gene matches. The V gene's germline CDR1 is SGHTA and CDR2 FQGNSA. The CDR3 has 17 residues. CDR3 protein: CASSIHFLGQETYEQYF. In DNA, the CDR3 is TGTGCCAGCAGCATTCATTTCTTAGGACAGGAGACCTACGAGCAGTACTTC.

Only a few counts were recorded for this clonotype. The chain combines TRBV7-2 with TRBJ2-5, with TRBD2 identical over 13 bases. CDR1 is SGHTA, CDR2 FQGNSA, per germline. Trimming at V came to 0 bases and at J to 5 bases, leaving 6 bases not matched to a gene. The CDR3 length is 17 residues. This CDR3 reads CASSLALAGGFQETQYF. In DNA, the CDR3 is TGTGCCAGCAGCTTAGCACTAGCGGGGGGGTTCCAGGAGACCCAGTACTTC.

This clonotype appeared a few times. The CDR3 here is CAIRPGLQETQYF. In DNA form, the CDR3 reads TGTGCCATCAGACCGGGACTTCAAGAGACCCAGTACTTC. The V and J genes are TRBV10-3 and TRBJ2-5; a possible D gene is TRBD2 (6 bases). CDR1 and CDR2 from the germline V gene are ENHRY and SYGVKD. This CDR3 comprises 13 residues. Trimming stripped 6 bases from V and 2 bases from J, with 10 bases between.